The 20 T cell receptor beta chains in this list originate from one sample, sequenced in a study of T cell repertoires in cytomegalovirus infection. A single record per CDR3 protein comes from TCRdb applying MiXCR to the reads. The sample lists roughly 500,000 distinct CDR3 sequences; 10% to 12% were seen once. Material: PBMCs. Receptors originate from a human donor in good health (CMV status not recorded). Some clones in this sample may be carry-over from other donors' samples.

This clonotype was observed at least ten times. The chain links TRBV7-6 to TRBJ1-5; TRBD1 matches 11 bases. Trimming removed 5 bases from V and 0 bases from J; junction bases left unmatched: 9. Per germline, CDR1 SGHVS and CDR2 FNYEAQ. CDR3 length equals 18 residues. The CDR3 sequence is CASSRGTGGDYSNQPQHF. The CDR3 nucleotides are TGTGCCAGCAGCCGCGGGACAGGGGGGGACTATAGCAATCAGCCCCAGCATTTT.

This clonotype was seen at least ten times. The chain combines TRBV4-1 with TRBJ2-7, with a possible D match to TRBD2 (5 bases). The CDR3 is 13 amino acids. In germline, CDR1 is MGHRA, CDR2 YSYEKL. Trimming shortened V by 0 bases and J by 6 bases, and 9 bases separated the two germline ends. This CDR3 reads CASSQDSGGEQYF. The CDR3 coding sequence is TGCGCCAGCAGCCAAGATTCAGGAGGCGAGCAGTACTTC.

The genes are TRBV30 and TRBJ2-3; 7 bases match TRBD2. The CDR3 runs 14 residues. Germline trimming cut 3 bases from V and 2 bases from J; bases unmatched to any gene: 5. The germline gives CDR1 GTSNPN, CDR2 SVGIG (reference sequence). The CDR3 region has the DNA TGTGCCTGGAGAAGCAGCGGGAACACAGATACGCAGTATTTT. Translating gives CAWRSSGNTDTQYF.

The table lists this clonotype with many counts. J is TRBJ1-5 and V is TRBV5-5; D remains ambiguous. The CDR3 spans 13 residues. Per the germline V gene, CDR1 is SGHKS and CDR2 is YYEKEE (reference sequence). The V end lost 7 bases, the J end lost 7 bases, and 15 bases lay between the germline ends. CDR3 coding DNA: TGTGCCAGCGGAGAGGACCCGGGACAGCCCCAGCATTTT. It specifies CASGEDPGQPQHF.

This clonotype was counted a few times. This chain joins TRBV10-3 and TRBJ2-5, with D possibly TRBD2 on 6 matching bases. This CDR3 has 14 amino acids. Germline V CDR1 and CDR2: ENHRY, SYGVKD. The V end was cut by 7 bases, the J end by 5 bases, with 17 bases between. CDR3 DNA: TGTGCCATCAATTCGCGGGGAGGAGGGGAGACCCAGTACTTC. It yields the protein CAINSRGGGETQYF.

This clonotype appeared a few times. This chain joins TRBV5-6 and TRBJ2-1, with 9 bases fitting TRBD1. This CDR3 comprises 15 residues. Per the germline V gene, CDR1 is SGHDT and CDR2 is YYEEEE. V lost 0 bases to trimming and J lost 10 bases; unmatched junction nucleotides: 8. The CDR3, as DNA: TGTGCCAGCAGCTTGGGGACAGGGGTCTCCTACGAGCAGTTCTTC. Protein product: CASSLGTGVSYEQFF.

This clonotype was counted many times. This chain uses TRBV5-6 with TRBJ2-2, with TRBD2 as a possible D gene (5 bases). Per the germline V gene, CDR1 is SGHDT and CDR2 is YYEEEE. The CDR3 spans 14 residues. V was clipped by 2 bases and J by 5 bases, with 10 bases between them. CDR3 sequence: CASSFGVGTGELFF. The CDR3 DNA reads as TGTGCCAGCAGCTTCGGGGTAGGGACCGGGGAGCTGTTTTTT.

This clonotype occurred many times. In nucleotides, the CDR3 is TGTGCCAGCAGTTTATCGCGCGGCGGGACAGGGGCTGGCTACACCTTC. Translating gives CASSLSRGGTGAGYTF. The chain is built from TRBV27 and TRBJ1-2; 10 nucleotides match TRBD1. CDR3 length: 16 residues. Trimming removed 0 bases from V and 7 bases from J; junction bases left unmatched: 8. Germline V gene lookup returns CDR1 MNHEY and CDR2 SMNVEV (reference sequence).

This clonotype occurred many times. The rearrangement joins TRBV19 to TRBJ1-2; D gene uncertain. The germline CDR1 and CDR2 sequences are LNHDA and SQIVND (reference sequence). This CDR3 has 14 residues. V was trimmed by 2 bases and J by 3 bases, leaving 10 bases between them. The CDR3 protein is CASSISPAYYGYTF. The DNA of the CDR3 is TGTGCCAGTAGTATATCACCGGCGTACTATGGCTACACCTTC.

The sample holds many counts of this clonotype. CDR3 amino acids: CAISESAIGQGEYEQYF. The DNA for the CDR3 is TGTGCCATCAGTGAGTCGGCGATAGGACAGGGGGAATACGAGCAGTACTTC. The rearrangement joins TRBV10-3 to TRBJ2-7; 10 nucleotides align to TRBD1. This CDR3 is 17 amino acids long. Looked up from germline, CDR1 is ENHRY and CDR2 is SYGVKD. V shed 0 bases and J 4 bases; nucleotides not matched to a gene: 9.

This clonotype has a count of ten or more. The chain has TRBV28 and TRBJ2-3; 8 bases agree with TRBD2. This CDR3 is built from 14 residues. The ends lost 6 bases at V and 7 bases at J; junction bases unmatched: 9. Germline assignment: CDR1 MDHEN and CDR2 SYDVKM. The CDR3 bases are TGTGCCAGCAGCCTTGGACTAGCTCCTCATACGCAGTATTTT. Its translation is CASSLGLAPHTQYF.

This clonotype was recorded a few times. The rearrangement joins TRBV7-9 to TRBJ1-6, with 10 bases fitting TRBD1. Germline loops: CDR1 SEHNR, CDR2 FQNEAQ (reference sequence). The V segment lost 5 bases and the J segment 3 bases; nucleotides outside the gene matches: 7. The CDR3 covers 17 residues. The CDR3 DNA reads as TGTGCCAGCAGCCCCCCGGGACAGGGGCGCTATAATTCACCCCTCCACTTT. Its translation is CASSPPGQGRYNSPLHF.

Ten or more counts support this clonotype. The chain joins TRBV7-9 to TRBJ1-1; no firm D call. V lost 1 base to trimming and J lost 9 bases, with 12 bases between them. CDR1 and CDR2 (germline): SEHNR, FQNEAQ (reference sequence). CDR3 length: 13 residues. The CDR3 loop is CASSLVRATQAFF. The DNA for the CDR3 is TGTGCCAGCAGCTTAGTTCGCGCGACCCAAGCTTTCTTT.

This clonotype was found many times. The chain uses TRBV7-2 and TRBJ1-2, with D maybe TRBD1 (5 bases). The CDR3 spans 14 residues. The V end lost 4 bases, the J end lost 4 bases, and 13 bases lay between the germline ends. Germline loops: CDR1 SGHTA, CDR2 FQGNSA. This CDR3 reads CASSSSDRGYGYTF. The CDR3 nucleotides are TGTGCCAGCAGCTCATCCGACAGAGGCTATGGCTACACCTTC.

This clonotype was detected many times. The rearrangement links TRBV15 to TRBJ1-5; no reliable D call. Trimming removed 0 bases from V and 7 bases from J, with 13 bases in between. This CDR3 is 15 amino acids long. Germline assignment: CDR1 LNHNV and CDR2 YYDKDF (reference sequence). The CDR3: CATSRDQGLGQPQHF. The CDR3 DNA reads as TGTGCCACCAGCAGAGATCAAGGCCTTGGCCAGCCCCAGCATTTT. The whole variable domain, remainder taken from reference TRBV15 and TRBJ1-5, is DAMVIQNPRYQVTQFGKPVTLSCSQTLNHNVMYWYQQKSSQAPKLLFHYYDKDFNNEADTPDNFQSRRPNTSFCFLDIRSPGLGDTAMYLCATSRDQGLGQPQHFGDGTRLSIL.

About this clonotype itself: A single base separates this from a much larger clone, so it may be a read error. The V call is TRBV6-1, the J call TRBJ2-6; TRBD2 matches at 14 bases. The germline gives CDR1 MNHNS, CDR2 SASEGT. The CDR3 is made up of 18 amino acids. CDR3 nucleotide sequence: TGTGCCAGCAGTGCGACTAGCGGGGGGGCTTTTGGGGCCTACGTCCTGACTTTC. Its protein is CASSATSGGAFGAYVLTF.

At least ten counts were recorded for this clonotype. The V gene is TRBV5-5, the J gene TRBJ2-3; TRBD2 matches 8 bases. Germline V gene sequence: CDR1 SGHKS, CDR2 YYEKEE (reference sequence). The V segment lost 6 bases and the J segment 3 bases; nucleotides outside the gene matches: 9. The CDR3 spans 15 residues. The DNA for the CDR3 is TGTGCCAGCACCCCGGACGGGGGGGGGACAGATACGCAGTATTTT. Translation: CASTPDGGGTDTQYF.

In its sample, this clonotype was seen a few times. The genes are TRBV3-1 and TRBJ2-1, with D possibly being TRBD1 (6 bases). V shed 0 bases and J shed 4 bases, with 25 bases lying between them. This CDR3 has 20 amino acids. In germline, CDR1 is LGHDT, CDR2 YNNKEL (reference sequence). The CDR3 spells CASSQERVERGHDPYNEQFF. The CDR3 coding sequence is TGTGCCAGCAGCCAAGAGAGGGTTGAAAGGGGACACGACCCTTACAATGAGCAGTTCTTC.

This clonotype appeared a few times. This chain links TRBV20-1 with TRBJ1-2; 8 nucleotides match TRBD1. CDR1 is DFQATT, CDR2 SNEGSKA, per germline (reference sequence). CDR3 size: 13 residues. V dropped 1 base and J dropped 2; count of bases not matched to a gene: 0. The CDR3 DNA follows: TGCAGTGCTAGAGGGGACAGGAACTATGGCTACACCTTC. Its translation is CSARGDRNYGYTF.

Notes on this clonotype: A much larger clone differs from this one at a single base, so this may be a read error. V is TRBV3-1 and J is TRBJ2-2; D call uncertain. The germline gives CDR1 LGHDT, CDR2 YNNKEL (reference sequence). V was clipped by 7 bases and J by 4 bases, with 4 bases between them. The CDR3 spans 11 residues. CDR3 DNA: TGTGCCAGCACCAGCACCGGGGAGCTGTTTTTT. Amino acids: CASTSTGELFF.